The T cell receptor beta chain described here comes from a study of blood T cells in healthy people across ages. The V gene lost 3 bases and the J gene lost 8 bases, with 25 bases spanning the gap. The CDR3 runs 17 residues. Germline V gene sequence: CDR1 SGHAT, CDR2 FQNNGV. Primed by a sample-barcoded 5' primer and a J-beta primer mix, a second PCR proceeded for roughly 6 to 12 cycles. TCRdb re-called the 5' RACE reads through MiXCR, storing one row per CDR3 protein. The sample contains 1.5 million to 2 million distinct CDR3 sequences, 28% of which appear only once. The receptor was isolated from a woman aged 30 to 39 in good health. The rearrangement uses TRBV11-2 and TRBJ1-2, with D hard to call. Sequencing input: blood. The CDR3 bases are TGTGCCAGCAGCTTGTTCTCCCTTACCAGCAGGATAAGGGGCTACACCTTC. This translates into CASSLFSLTSRIRGYTF.